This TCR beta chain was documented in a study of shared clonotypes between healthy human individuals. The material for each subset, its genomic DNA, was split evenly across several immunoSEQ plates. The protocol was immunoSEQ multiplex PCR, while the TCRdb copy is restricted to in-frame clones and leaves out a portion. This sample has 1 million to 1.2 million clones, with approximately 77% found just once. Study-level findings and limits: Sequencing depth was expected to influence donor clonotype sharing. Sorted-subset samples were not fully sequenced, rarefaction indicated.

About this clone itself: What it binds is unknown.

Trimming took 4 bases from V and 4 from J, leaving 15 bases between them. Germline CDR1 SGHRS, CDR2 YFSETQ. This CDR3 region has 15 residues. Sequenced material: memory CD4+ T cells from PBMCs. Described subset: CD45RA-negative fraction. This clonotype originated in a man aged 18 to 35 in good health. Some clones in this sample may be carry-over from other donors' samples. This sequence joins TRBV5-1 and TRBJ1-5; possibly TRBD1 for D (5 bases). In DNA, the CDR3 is TGCGCCAGCAGCCAAGGGCAGGGTAATAATCAGCCCCAGCATTTT. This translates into CASSQGQGNNQPQHF.